The clone carrying this T cell receptor (beta chain) was counted a few times. The antigen is not known. V gave up 0 bases and J gave up 3 bases, with 15 bases separating them. The CDR3 is 15 residues long. The germline CDR1 and CDR2 sequences are SQVTM and ANQGSEA. The authors produced TCR alpha and TCR beta cDNA libraries with sample barcodes and UMIs by 5'RACE using constant-segment primers. TCRdb processed the 5' RACE reads anew with MiXCR; each CDR3 protein has one entry. The sample yields 580,000 or so distinct CDR3 sequences, around 15% seen once. This sample stems from a study of T-cell memory formation after mild COVID-19. Looking at the study overall: TCR clusters largely stayed donor specific.

Study results and limitations: Day 37-peaking second-wave clones had unconfirmed SARS-CoV-2 specificity. In pre-infection memory, a portion of responding clones appeared, which suggested that cross-reactive memory joined.

Sequenced: PBMCs or a T cell subset sorted from them (not recorded which). The chain uses TRBV29-1 and TRBJ2-7, with D possibly TRBD2 on 5 matching bases. This TCR derives from an adult woman who had mild COVID-19 (a few samples of this study predate the infection). Cell type and time point are not known. CDR3 sequence (DNA): TGCAGCGTTGAAGATCGACTATCGGCGGACTACGAGCAGTACTTC. Protein sequence: CSVEDRLSADYEQYF.